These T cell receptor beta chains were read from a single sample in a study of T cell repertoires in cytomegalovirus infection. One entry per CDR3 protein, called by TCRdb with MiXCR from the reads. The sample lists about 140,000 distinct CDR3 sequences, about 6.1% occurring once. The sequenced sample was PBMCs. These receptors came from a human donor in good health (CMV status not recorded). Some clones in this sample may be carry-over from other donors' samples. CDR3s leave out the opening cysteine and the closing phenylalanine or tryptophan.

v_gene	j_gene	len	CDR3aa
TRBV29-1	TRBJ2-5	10	SVGSGGETQY
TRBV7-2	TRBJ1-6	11	ASSFERASPLH
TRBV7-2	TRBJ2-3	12	ASRMATSTDTQY
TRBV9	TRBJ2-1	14	ASSVVPSGYYNEQF
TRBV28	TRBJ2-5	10	ASCPQGETQY
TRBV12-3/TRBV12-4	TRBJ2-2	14	ASSDTGTLNTGELF
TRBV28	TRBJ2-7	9	ASSLASGQY
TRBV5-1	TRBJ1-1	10	ASSRQANEAF
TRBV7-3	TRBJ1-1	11	ASRLTGGTEAF
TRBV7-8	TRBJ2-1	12	ASFPYRQNNEQF
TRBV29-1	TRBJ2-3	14	SVEGVLAEPLDTQY
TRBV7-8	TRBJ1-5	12	ASSLGGGRQPQH
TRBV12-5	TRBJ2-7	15	ASGLVLEDFSSYEQY
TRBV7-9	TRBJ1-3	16	ASSRVVGTMSSGNTIY
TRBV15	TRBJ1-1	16	ATSRGGLMGQGFAEAF
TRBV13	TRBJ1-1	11	ASSTPGGSEAF
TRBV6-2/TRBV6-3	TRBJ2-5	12	ASRAGGYQETQY
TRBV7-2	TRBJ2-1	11	ASRLGGGNEQF
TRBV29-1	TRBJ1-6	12	SVSDGAYNSPLH
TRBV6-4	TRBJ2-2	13	ASSAGTGYSGELF
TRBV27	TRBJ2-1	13	ASSTRQGFNNEQF
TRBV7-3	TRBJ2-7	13	ASSVDGTGAYEQY
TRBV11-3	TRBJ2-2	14	ASSNQGARITGELF
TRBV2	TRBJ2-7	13	ASIPGQGRTYEQY
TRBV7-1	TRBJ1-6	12	ASSSQYPGQLLH
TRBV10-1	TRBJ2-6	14	ASSDSGTSGANVLT
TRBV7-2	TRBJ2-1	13	ASSRTSSSYNEQF
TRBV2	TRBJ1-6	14	ASSSPTGGYNSPLH
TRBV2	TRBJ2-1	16	ASRARRGGALNVNEQF
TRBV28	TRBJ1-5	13	ASRATGGSNQPQH
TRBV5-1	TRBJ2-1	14	ASSLGLAPSYNEQF
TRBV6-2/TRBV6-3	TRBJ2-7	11	ASTEVVRDEQY
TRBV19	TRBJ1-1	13	ASSIDLTGGTEAF
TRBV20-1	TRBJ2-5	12	SARDPLGGKTQY
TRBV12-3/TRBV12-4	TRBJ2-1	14	ASSSQGASYINEQF
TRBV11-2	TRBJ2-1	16	ASSPLPGQGSQGNEQF
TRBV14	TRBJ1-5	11	ASSLGKNQPQH
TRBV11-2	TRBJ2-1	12	ASSIHPLDNEQF
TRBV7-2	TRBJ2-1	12	ASSFRTSPNEQF
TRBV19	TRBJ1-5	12	ASRRATGNQPQH
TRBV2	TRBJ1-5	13	ASNLGESGNQPQH
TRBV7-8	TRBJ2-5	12	ASSDKRTRETQY
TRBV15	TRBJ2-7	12	ATSRDLRLAEQY
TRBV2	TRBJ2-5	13	ASSNPGQGEETQY
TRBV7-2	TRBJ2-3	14	ASSLVISGDTDTQY
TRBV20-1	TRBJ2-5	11	SANPPAQETQY
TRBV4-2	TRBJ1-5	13	ASSQDQTVYQPQH